The clone carrying this T cell receptor beta chain showed up just a few times. The antigen remains unidentified. With 5 bases clipped from V and 4 bases from J, the junction kept 4 bases outside the gene matches. Germline V gene sequence: CDR1 SGHTA, CDR2 FQGNSA. The CDR3 totals 15 residues. This sample stems from a study of post-analysis software for immune sequencing data. Study background: Recorded subtypes: relapsing-remitting, secondary progressive, progressive-relapsing; some patients unannotated.

Every TCR beta cDNA library bore unique molecular identifiers. From around 0.96 to 9.9 million T cells, 550,000 or so cDNA molecules were obtained. Each CDR3 protein is one row after TCRdb ran MiXCR on the PCR reads. The table shows hundreds of thousands of distinct CDR3 sequences, with roughly 46% occurring only once. Notes on the study in general: Samples prepared in the same batch strongly co-clustered by F measure. TRBV5-6, TRBV5-1 and TRBV20-1 belonged to a set of roughly 5 TRBV segments that were more frequent in patients than controls. Those with multiple sclerosis, the patient group, showed significantly lower normalized Chao1 diversity than controls.

Source material: blood. This TCR derives from a girl aged 10-17 years with multiple sclerosis. This chain joins TRBV7-2 and TRBJ2-6, with 8 bases aligning to TRBD1. The CDR3 nucleotides are TGTGCCAGCAGCCGACAGGGGTCCGGGGCCAACGTCCTGACTTTC. This codes for CASSRQGSGANVLTF.